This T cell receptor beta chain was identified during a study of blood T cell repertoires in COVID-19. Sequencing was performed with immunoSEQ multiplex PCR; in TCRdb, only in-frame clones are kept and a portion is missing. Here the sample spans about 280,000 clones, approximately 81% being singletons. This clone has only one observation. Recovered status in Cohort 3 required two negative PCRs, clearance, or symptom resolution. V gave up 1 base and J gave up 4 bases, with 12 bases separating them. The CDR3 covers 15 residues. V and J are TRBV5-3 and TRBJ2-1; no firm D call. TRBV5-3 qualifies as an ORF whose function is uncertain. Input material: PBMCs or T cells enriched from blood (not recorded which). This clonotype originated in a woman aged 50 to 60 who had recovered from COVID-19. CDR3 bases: TGTGCCAGAAGCTTGCGAGGTAAAGGTTACAATGAGCAGTTCTTC. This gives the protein CARSLRGKGYNEQFF.